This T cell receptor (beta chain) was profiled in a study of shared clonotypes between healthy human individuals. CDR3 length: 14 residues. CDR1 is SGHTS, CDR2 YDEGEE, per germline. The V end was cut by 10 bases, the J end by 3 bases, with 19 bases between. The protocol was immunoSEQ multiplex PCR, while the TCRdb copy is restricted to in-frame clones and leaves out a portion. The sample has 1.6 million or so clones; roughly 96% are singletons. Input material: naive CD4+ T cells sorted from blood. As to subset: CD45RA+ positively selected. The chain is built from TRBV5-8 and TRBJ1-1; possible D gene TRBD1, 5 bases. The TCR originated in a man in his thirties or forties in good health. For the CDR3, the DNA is TGTGCCGGACGATTAAGGGGAGGGGACACTGAAGCTTTCTTT. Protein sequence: CAGRLRGGDTEAFF.